This entry lists 2 T cell receptor beta chains sequenced from one sample in a study of shared clonotypes between healthy human individuals. Clones were sequenced by immunoSEQ multiplex PCR, and TCRdb holds only the in-frame ones, with some missing. The table shows around 2,000,000 clones, with 85% to 95% occurring only once. The sample taken for sequencing was naive CD4+ T cells sorted from blood. Described subset: CD45RA+ positively selected. The source of these receptors is a man between 18 and 29 years old in good health.

This clone was picked up one time. The chain employs TRBV5-1 and TRBJ1-1; D is possibly TRBD1 (5 bases). CDR1 SGHRS and CDR2 YFSETQ come from the germline V gene. The CDR3 consists of 13 residues. Trimming removed 3 bases from V and 4 bases from J, with 10 bases in between. CDR3 sequence (DNA): TGCGCCAGCAGCTCCGGGGGGACCACTGAAGCTTTCTTT. It translates to CASSSGGTTEAFF.

The gene calls are TRBV6-6 and TRBJ2-7; 11 positions agree with TRBD1. Germline V gene sequence: CDR1 MNHNY, CDR2 SVGAGI (reference sequence). This CDR3 comprises 14 residues. Trimming took 4 bases from V and 5 from J; bases not matched to a gene: 4. DNA of the CDR3: TGTGCCAGCAGTTGGACGGGACAGGGGGACGAGCAGTACTTC. This encodes CASSWTGQGDEQYF.